Below are 8 T cell receptor beta chains sequenced from a single sample in a study of beta chain features in type 1 diabetes. Isolated RNA was reverse transcribed in full, so expressed TCRB transcripts were sequenced. Libraries were prepared by immunoSEQ multiplex PCR; TCRdb keeps only in-frame clonotypes and omits some of them. In the table there are almost 350,000 clones, 8% of which are singletons. Sequencing was done on a sample of central memory CD4+ T cells from blood. The receptors derive from a woman aged 18-29 years in good health.

This clone has a handful of counts. The chain recombines TRBV19 with TRBJ2-1, with no clear D. V lost 6 bases and J lost 0, with 9 bases in between. This CDR3 contains 14 residues. The germline CDR1 and CDR2 sequences are LNHDA and SQIVND (reference sequence). The CDR3 DNA sequence: TGTGCCAGTAGCCAATTCAGCTCCTACAATGAGCAGTTCTTC. This translates into CASSQFSSYNEQFF.

In this sample, this clone turned up a few times. This chain joins TRBV2 and TRBJ2-5, with D tentatively TRBD1 (5 bases). This CDR3 region has 14 residues. V shed 7 bases and J shed 4 bases, with 16 bases lying between them. Germline V gene lookup returns CDR1 SNHLY and CDR2 FYNNEI. CDR3 sequence reads: CASNLPPRGETQYF. DNA of the CDR3: TGTGCCAGCAACCTTCCCCCAAGGGGAGAGACCCAGTACTTC.

This clone was observed at least ten times. The V gene is TRBV9, the J gene TRBJ2-1; 10 bases fit TRBD1. The V segment lost 3 bases and the J segment 9 bases; nucleotides outside the gene matches: 3. This CDR3 region has 13 residues. Looked up from germline, CDR1 is SGDLS and CDR2 is YYNGEE. CDR3 sequence reads: CASSADRGREQFF. The CDR3 bases are TGTGCCAGCAGCGCAGACAGGGGGCGTGAGCAGTTCTTC.

This clone was observed a few times. The genes are TRBV11-1 and TRBJ2-2, with no clear D. V shed 5 bases and J shed 5 bases, with 15 bases lying between them. The CDR3 covers 15 residues. Germline-derived CDR1 and CDR2 are SGHAT and FQDESV (reference sequence). In DNA form, the CDR3 reads TGTGCCAGCAGCAGTCGAGGCGCTCGGACCGGGGAGCTGTTTTTT. It yields the protein CASSSRGARTGELFF. The full variable domain, its missing parts supplied by reference TRBV11-1 and TRBJ2-2, is EAEVAQSPRYKITEKSQAVAFWCDPISGHATLYWYRQILGQGPELLVQFQDESVVDDSQLPKDRFSAERLKGVDSTLKIQPAELGDSAMYLCASSSRGARTGELFFGEGSRLTVL.

The chain is built from TRBV27 and TRBJ2-5; 7 bases map to TRBD2. J gave up 5 bases and V 5 bases, and 14 bases lay outside the gene matches. The CDR3 has 16 amino acids. The V gene's germline CDR1 is MNHEY and CDR2 SMNVEV (reference sequence). The CDR3 protein is CASSPIKTRRGETQYF. The CDR3 DNA sequence: TGTGCCAGCAGTCCGATCAAGACCCGGCGGGGGGAGACCCAGTACTTC.

In this sample, this clone turned up a few times. The V gene is TRBV29-1, the J gene TRBJ1-5; D not resolved. V lost 5 bases and J lost 4, with 12 bases in between. The CDR3 is 13 amino acids. Germline V gene sequence: CDR1 SQVTM, CDR2 ANQGSEA. The CDR3 DNA is TGCAGCGTTCTAACAGACCGTAATCAGCCCCAGCATTTT. It yields the protein CSVLTDRNQPQHF.

This clone appeared a few times. The J gene is TRBJ2-3, the V gene TRBV7-2; D remains unclear. The germline V and J ends were trimmed by 3 bases and 5 bases, with 9 bases remaining between them. Germline values: CDR1 SGHTA, CDR2 FQGNSA. This CDR3 spans 13 amino acids. The CDR3 here is CASSLKWLDTQYF. CDR3 bases: TGTGCCAGCAGCTTGAAGTGGCTAGATACGCAGTATTTT.

This clone was recorded a few times. The gene calls are TRBV6-1 and TRBJ2-7; D not resolved. CDR3 length: 14 residues. Trimming cost V 7 bases and J 4 bases, with 17 bases left between them. CDR1 is MNHNS and CDR2 is SASEGT in the germline V gene. The CDR3 reads CASIEGHWSYEQYF. The CDR3 DNA follows: TGTGCCAGCATCGAAGGGCACTGGTCTTACGAGCAGTACTTC.